This passage covers 30 T cell receptor beta chains from one sample sequenced in a study of shared clonotypes between healthy human individuals. Measured with immunoSEQ multiplex PCR; TCRdb has only the in-frame clones, and not every one. The repertoire includes fewer than 700,000 clones, roughly 79% of them detected once, and around 13% sits in the top ten. The sample taken for sequencing was PBMCs. The receptors stem from a woman in her thirties or forties in good health. Some clones in this sample may be carry-over from other donors' samples.

The chain joins TRBV7-9 to TRBJ1-2; D is perhaps TRBD1 (5 bases). Germline lookup yields CDR1 SEHNR and CDR2 FQNEAQ (reference sequence). With 3 bases removed from V and 0 bases from J, the gap between germline ends came to 14 bases. CDR3 length: 16 amino acids. Written as DNA, the CDR3 is TGTGCCAGCAGCTTGGCGGGGGACTTAGCTAACTATGGCTACACCTTC. Its protein is CASSLAGDLANYGYTF.

This chain uses TRBV5-1 with TRBJ2-7, with 10 nucleotides matching TRBD1. The germline CDR1 and CDR2 sequences are SGHRS and YFSETQ. J was trimmed by 2 bases and V by 4 bases; bases with no gene match: 9. This CDR3 spans 16 amino acids. CDR3: CASSRGPGQGAYEQYF. DNA of the CDR3: TGCGCCAGCAGCCGTGGCCCAGGACAGGGGGCCTACGAGCAGTACTTC.

This sequence joins TRBV6-1 and TRBJ2-5, with 9 bases aligning to TRBD2. The CDR3 is 14 residues long. CDR1 and CDR2 (germline): MNHNS, SASEGT. The J segment lost 5 bases and the V segment lost 6 bases, leaving 7 bases of the junction unmatched. The CDR3 nucleotides read TGTGCCAGCAGGATAGCGGGAGCCTGGGAGACCCAGTACTTC. Translating it yields CASRIAGAWETQYF.

This chain connects TRBV7-3 to TRBJ1-3; no definite D call. Trimming took off 2 bases at V and 4 bases at J, with 15 bases between the two ends. Per the germline V gene, CDR1 is SGHTA and CDR2 is FQGTGA. The CDR3 totals 16 residues. CDR3 sequence: CASSLGPITSGNTIYF. DNA for the CDR3: TGTGCCAGCAGCTTAGGGCCTATAACGAGCGGAAACACCATATATTTT. Combining the CDR3 with reference TRBV7-3 and TRBJ1-3 gives the whole variable domain GAGVSQTPSNKVTEKGKYVELRCDPISGHTALYWYRQSLGQGPEFLIYFQGTGAADDSGLPNDRFFAVRPEGSVSTLKIQRTERGDSAVYLCASSLGPITSGNTIYFGEGSWLTVV.

The chain carries TRBV6-5 and TRBJ1-5; no firm D call. Looked up from germline, CDR1 is MNHEY and CDR2 is SVGAGI. CDR3 length: 13 amino acids. V gave up 2 bases and J gave up 4 bases, with 6 bases separating them. CDR3 nucleotide sequence: TGTGCCAGCAGTTACAGAAGGAATCAGCCCCAGCATTTT. It translates to CASSYRRNQPQHF.

The chain recombines TRBV5-1 with TRBJ1-3; D is undetermined. Germline lookup yields CDR1 SGHRS and CDR2 YFSETQ. Between the trimmed V and J ends, which lost 0 bases and 0 bases, there was a span of 1 base. The length of the CDR3 is 13 residues. CDR3 amino acids: CASSLGSGNTIYF. The CDR3 DNA sequence: TGCGCCAGCAGCTTGGGCTCTGGAAACACCATATATTTT.

The CDR3 DNA sequence: TGTGCCAGCAGCGTAGGGGGAGGCGGCACCGGGGAGCTGTTTTTT. The encoded protein is CASSVGGGGTGELFF. The chain uses TRBV9 and TRBJ2-2, with D possibly TRBD2 on 6 matching bases. The CDR3 runs 15 residues. Trimming took 0 bases from V and 4 from J, leaving 10 bases between them. Germline values: CDR1 SGDLS, CDR2 YYNGEE.

J is TRBJ1-1 and V is TRBV7-6; no clear D gene. The V end lost 0 bases, the J end lost 0 bases, and 14 bases lay between the germline ends. This CDR3 is built from 17 residues. Germline V gives CDR1 SGHVS, CDR2 FNYEAQ. CDR3 residues: CASSLALGAKMNTEAFF. The CDR3 coding sequence is TGTGCCAGCAGCTTAGCATTGGGAGCTAAGATGAACACTGAAGCTTTCTTT. Using reference TRBV7-6 and TRBJ1-1 for the parts outside the CDR3, the full variable domain is GAGVSQSPRYKVTKRGQDVALRCDPISGHVSLYWYRQALGQGPEFLTYFNYEAQQDKSGLPNDRFSAERPEGSISTLTIQRTEQRDSAMYRCASSLALGAKMNTEAFFGQGTRLTVV.

The chain employs TRBV2 and TRBJ1-4; D uncertain. Germline values: CDR1 SNHLY, CDR2 FYNNEI. This CDR3 is 17 amino acids long. V lost 0 bases, J lost 4 bases, and 15 bases lay in between. The CDR3 DNA is TGTGCCAGCAGTGAAGCGCTTGCGGTTTCTGGTAATGAAAAACTGTTTTTT. It specifies CASSEALAVSGNEKLFF.

The chain uses TRBV9 and TRBJ2-5, with unresolved D. The CDR3 is 13 amino acids. Germline V gene data show CDR1 as SGDLS and CDR2 as YYNGEE. Trimming took off 4 bases at V and 0 bases at J, with 7 bases between the two ends. The CDR3 protein is CASSPQYQETQYF. The CDR3 nucleotides are TGTGCCAGCAGCCCACAGTACCAAGAGACCCAGTACTTC.

This rearrangement joins TRBV28 to TRBJ2-3; D is possibly TRBD1 or TRBD2 (5 bases each). Germline loops: CDR1 MDHEN, CDR2 SYDVKM. CDR3 length equals 15 residues. Between the trimmed V and J ends, which lost 5 bases and 5 bases, there was a span of 17 bases. The CDR3 is CASSPGTAAVDTQYF. In DNA, the CDR3 is TGTGCCAGCAGTCCCGGGACGGCGGCGGTAGATACGCAGTATTTT.

This clone was seen only a few times. This chain links TRBV5-4 with TRBJ1-2; D gene unclear. Germline V gene sequence: CDR1 SGHNT, CDR2 YYREEE (reference sequence). The CDR3 is 15 residues long. Trimming removed 0 bases at V and 7 bases at J, with 16 bases between. CDR3 coding DNA: TGTGCCAGCAGCTTGGACAGCGGGGTCTCGGGTGGCTACACCTTC. Its translation is CASSLDSGVSGGYTF.

This clone was observed once. V usage is TRBV28 and J usage is TRBJ1-2; D gene unclear. The CDR3 length is 14 residues. CDR1 and CDR2 from the germline V gene are MDHEN and SYDVKM. The germline V and J ends were trimmed by 3 bases and 0 bases, with 8 bases remaining between them. CDR3 bases: TGTGCCAGCAGTTTCAGGCTTGCTAACTATGGCTACACCTTC. Its translation is CASSFRLANYGYTF.

With respect to this clone: Because it lacks the conserved phenylalanine or tryptophan at the end, this CDR3 is likely a read error. This chain uses TRBV30 with TRBJ1-2; 8 nucleotides align to TRBD1. Trimming at V came to 5 bases and at J to 7 bases, leaving 15 bases not matched to a gene. This CDR3 is built from 15 residues. The germline CDR1 and CDR2 sequences are GTSNPN and SVGIG (reference sequence). The CDR3 coding sequence is TGTGCCTGGCAAGAGGACAGGGACGGTACCTGTGGCTACACCCTC. Amino acids: CAWQEDRDGTCGYTL.

Notes on this clone: This may stem from a read error, because a much larger clone lies one nucleotide away. The J gene is TRBJ2-5, the V gene TRBV2; maybe TRBD2 (6 bases). The germline CDR1 and CDR2 sequences are SNHLY and FYNNEI. Trimming removed 6 bases from V and 5 bases from J, with 10 bases in between. This CDR3 region has 12 residues. In DNA form, the CDR3 reads TGTGCCAGCAGCTGGGAGGAGGAGACCCAGTACTTC. Translated, it gives CASSWEEETQYF. The entire variable domain, with the rest obtained from reference TRBV2 and TRBJ2-5, is as follows: EPEVTQTPSHQVTQMGQEVILRCVPISNHLYFYWYRQILGQKVEFLVSFYNNEISEKSEIFDDQFSVERPDGSNFTLKIRSTKLEDSAMYFCASSWEEETQYFGPGTRLLVL.

This chain connects TRBV7-8 to TRBJ2-5, with D tentatively TRBD2 (7 bases). The CDR3 has 14 residues. V dropped 0 bases and J dropped 4 bases, with 9 bases sitting between them. Per germline, CDR1 SGHVS and CDR2 FQNEAQ. CDR3 DNA: TGTGCCAGCAGCTTAGCAGGGGGGGCAGAGACCCAGTACTTC. Translated: CASSLAGGAETQYF.

Notes on this clone: This may come from a read error, since a much larger clone is one base off. The chain couples TRBV10-2 to TRBJ2-1; 8 bases map to TRBD2. Germline V gene lookup returns CDR1 WSHSY and CDR2 SAAADI. This CDR3 has 16 amino acids. Losses at the gene ends were 1 base for V and 5 bases for J; bases not matched to a gene: 7. CDR3 sequence: CASSELIASGHNEQFF. The CDR3 coding sequence is TGCGCCAGCAGTGAGTTGATTGCTAGCGGGCACAATGAGCAGTTCTTC.

The V gene is TRBV11-2, the J gene TRBJ2-5; no firm D call. Per the germline V gene, CDR1 is SGHAT and CDR2 is FQNNGV. The CDR3 has 14 residues. The ends were cut back, 1 base at V and 0 bases at J, with 6 bases in the middle. This chain's CDR3 is CASSLGPDQETQYF. CDR3 bases: TGTGCCAGCAGCTTAGGGCCTGACCAAGAGACCCAGTACTTC.

The gene calls are TRBV30 and TRBJ2-2, with D unresolved. V lost 8 bases and J lost 4, with 17 bases in between. The CDR3 totals 14 residues. Germline V gene data show CDR1 as GTSNPN and CDR2 as SVGIG (reference sequence). The CDR3 bases are TGTGCCCGAGGCGTCCCAGCATCCACCGGGGAGCTGTTTTTT. Its translation: CARGVPASTGELFF.

The J gene is TRBJ2-7, the V gene TRBV28; the match to TRBD2 covers 11 bases. Germline CDR1 and CDR2: MDHEN and SYDVKM. The CDR3 consists of 13 residues. The V and J ends lost 3 bases and 7 bases, in that order; junction bases with no gene match: 2. CDR3: CASSFTSGSEQYF. CDR3 DNA sequence: TGTGCCAGCAGTTTCACTAGCGGGAGTGAGCAGTACTTC.

V usage is TRBV6-4 and J usage is TRBJ2-7; no firm D call. This CDR3 is 14 amino acids long. CDR1 is MRHNA and CDR2 is SNTAGT in the germline V gene. V was trimmed by 4 bases and J by 5 bases, leaving 15 bases between them. For the CDR3, the DNA is TGTGCCAGCAGTGCCGCAGGCTGCCCCCACGAGCAGTACTTC. Amino acids: CASSAAGCPHEQYF.

V gene TRBV29-1 combines with J gene TRBJ1-1; 7 bases fit TRBD1. The germline V gene has CDR1 SQVTM and CDR2 ANQGSEA. The CDR3 totals 13 residues. V lost 6 bases to trimming and J lost 5 bases; unmatched junction nucleotides: 9. CDR3 in amino acids: CSVRQGMETEAFF. The DNA of the CDR3 is TGCAGCGTAAGACAGGGAATGGAGACTGAAGCTTTCTTT. Together with reference TRBV29-1 and TRBJ1-1, the CDR3 gives the full variable domain: SAVISQKPSRDICQRGTSLTIQCQVDSQVTMMFWYRQQPGQSLTLIATANQGSEATYESGFVIDKFPISRPNLTFSTLTVSNMSPEDSSIYLCSVRQGMETEAFFGQGTRLTVV.

The V call is TRBV5-4, the J call TRBJ2-3; weak D call: TRBD2 (5 bases). The V gene's germline CDR1 is SGHNT and CDR2 YYREEE (reference sequence). Between the trimmed V and J ends, which lost 4 bases and 1 base, there was a span of 16 bases. The CDR3 is 16 amino acids. This CDR3 reads CASSPGGLAGTDTQYF. CDR3 nucleotide sequence: TGTGCCAGCAGCCCTGGCGGGCTAGCAGGCACAGATACGCAGTATTTT.

The gene calls are TRBV30 and TRBJ1-1, with D perhaps matching TRBD1 (5 bases). CDR3 size: 13 residues. Germline loops: CDR1 GTSNPN, CDR2 SVGIG (reference sequence). Between the trimmed V and J ends, which lost 5 bases and 4 bases, there was a span of 14 bases. In nucleotides, the CDR3 is TGTGCCTGGTACCGGGGGACCTCCACTGAAGCTTTCTTT. This codes for CAWYRGTSTEAFF. Based on the CDR3 plus reference TRBV30 and TRBJ1-1, the full variable domain is SQTIHQWPATLVQPVGSPLSLECTVEGTSNPNLYWYRQAAGRGLQLLFYSVGIGQISSEVPQNLSASRPQDRQFILSSKKLLLSDSGFYLCAWYRGTSTEAFFGQGTRLTVV.

This chain uses TRBV19 with TRBJ1-2; tentative D call: TRBD1 (6 bases). The germline V gene has CDR1 LNHDA and CDR2 SQIVND (reference sequence). This CDR3 contains 14 residues. Trimming took 7 bases from V and 4 from J, leaving 16 bases between them. The CDR3 nucleotides are TGTGCCAGTACCAGGACAGCGCTCACCTATGGCTACACCTTC. As protein: CASTRTALTYGYTF.

The chain combines TRBV18 with TRBJ1-1; D is undetermined. CDR3 length equals 13 residues. V was trimmed by 4 bases and J by 0 bases, leaving 6 bases between them. The germline CDR1 and CDR2 sequences are KGHSH and LQKENI. CDR3 region: CASSLQLNTEAFF. The CDR3, as DNA: TGTGCCAGCTCACTACAGTTGAACACTGAAGCTTTCTTT.

The chain employs TRBV10-3 and TRBJ1-1, with unresolved D. Germline assignment: CDR1 ENHRY and CDR2 SYGVKD. Trimming took off 0 bases at V and 1 base at J, with 9 bases between the two ends. CDR3 length equals 15 residues. The CDR3 DNA reads TGTGCCATCAGTGAGTCGGGTCAGTCGAACACTGAAGCTTTCTTT. Amino acids: CAISESGQSNTEAFF.

CDR3: CASSLSVSMNTEAFF. The DNA of the CDR3 is TGTGCCAGCAGCCTCTCGGTGAGCATGAACACTGAAGCTTTCTTT. The chain uses TRBV28 and TRBJ1-1; D is undetermined. V lost 6 bases and J lost 0, with 14 bases in between. Germline CDR1 reads MDHEN; CDR2 reads SYDVKM. CDR3 length: 15 residues. Full variable domain (missing parts from reference TRBV28 and TRBJ1-1): DVKVTQSSRYLVKRTGEKVFLECVQDMDHENMFWYRQDPGLGLRLIYFSYDVKMKEKGDIPEGYSVSREKKERFSLILESASTNQTSMYLCASSLSVSMNTEAFFGQGTRLTVV.

A remark on this clone: A far larger clone is one base from this, pointing to a likely read error. The V and J genes are TRBV7-3 and TRBJ1-5, with D possibly being TRBD1 (5 bases). Germline-derived CDR1 and CDR2 are SGHTA and FQGTGA. The V and J ends lost 2 bases and 4 bases respectively, with 6 bases between them. The CDR3 loop spans 13 amino acids. Here the CDR3 DNA reads TGTGCCAGCAGCTTAGGGGCTAATCAGCCCCAGCATTTT. Translation gives CASSLGANQPQHF.

As concerns this clone: The same CDR3 is also encoded by other DNA sequences in this sample. J is TRBJ2-7 and V is TRBV2; no clear D. The CDR3 has 12 amino acids. Germline CDR1 is SNHLY and CDR2 is FYNNEI. Trimming pared 6 bases from V and 0 bases from J, leaving 6 bases between. The CDR3 protein is CASRGVSYEQYF. The DNA of the CDR3 is TGTGCCAGCAGGGGTGTCTCCTACGAGCAGTACTTC.